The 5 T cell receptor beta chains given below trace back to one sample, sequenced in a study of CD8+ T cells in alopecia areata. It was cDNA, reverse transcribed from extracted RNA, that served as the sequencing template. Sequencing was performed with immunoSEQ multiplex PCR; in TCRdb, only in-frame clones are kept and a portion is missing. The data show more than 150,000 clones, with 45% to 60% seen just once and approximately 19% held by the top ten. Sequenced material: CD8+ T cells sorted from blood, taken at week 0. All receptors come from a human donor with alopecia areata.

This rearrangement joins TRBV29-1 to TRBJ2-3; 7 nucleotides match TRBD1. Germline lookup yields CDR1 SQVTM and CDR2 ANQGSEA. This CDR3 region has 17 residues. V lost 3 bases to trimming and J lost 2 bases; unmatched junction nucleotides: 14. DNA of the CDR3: TGCAGCGTTGAGGCCAAACCCAGGGACAGATACACAGATACGCAGTATTTT. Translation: CSVEAKPRDRYTDTQYF.

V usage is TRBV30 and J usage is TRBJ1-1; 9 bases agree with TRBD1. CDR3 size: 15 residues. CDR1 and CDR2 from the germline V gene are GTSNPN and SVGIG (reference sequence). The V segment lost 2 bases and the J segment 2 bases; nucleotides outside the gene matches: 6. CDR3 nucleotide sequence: TGTGCCTGGAGTTCCGGGACAGGGTTAAACACTGAAGCTTTCTTT. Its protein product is CAWSSGTGLNTEAFF.

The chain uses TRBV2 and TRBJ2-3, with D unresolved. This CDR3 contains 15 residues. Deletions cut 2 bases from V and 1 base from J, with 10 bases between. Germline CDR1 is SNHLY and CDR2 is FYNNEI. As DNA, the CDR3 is TGTGCCAGCAGTGAATCAGCAACGGGCACAGATACGCAGTATTTT. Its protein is CASSESATGTDTQYF.

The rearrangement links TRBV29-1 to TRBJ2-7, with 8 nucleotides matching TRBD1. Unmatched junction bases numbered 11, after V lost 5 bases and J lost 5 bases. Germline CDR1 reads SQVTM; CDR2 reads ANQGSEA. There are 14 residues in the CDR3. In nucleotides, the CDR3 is TGCAGCGTTCTAGCCGGGACAGGTTACGACGAGCAGTACTTC. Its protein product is CSVLAGTGYDEQYF.

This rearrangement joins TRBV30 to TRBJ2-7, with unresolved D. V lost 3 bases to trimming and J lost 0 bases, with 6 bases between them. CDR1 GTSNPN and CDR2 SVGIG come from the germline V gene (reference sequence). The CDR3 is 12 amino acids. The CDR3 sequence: CAWSRSSYEQYF. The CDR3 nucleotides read TGTGCCTGGAGCCGATCCTCCTACGAGCAGTACTTC.